The rows below give T cell receptor beta chains drawn from one sample of a study of blood T cell repertoires in COVID-19. The data were produced by immunoSEQ multiplex PCR, yet TCRdb's version contains in-frame clones alone and is incomplete. The sample contains around 270,000 clones, approximately 88% of which appear only once. Source material: PBMCs or T cells enriched from blood (not recorded which). The source is a woman in her thirties or forties who had been exposed to COVID-19. The CDR3 runs from the conserved cysteine through the conserved F or W. The D gene is left open where the match is weak. Rows may omit the clone size; those that give it use once, few, many or a size class.

len	d_gene	abundance	v_gene	j_gene	CDR3aa	CDR3nt
15	TRBD2	-	TRBV6-5	TRBJ2-2	CASSYSTSGDGELFF	TGTGCCAGCAGTTACTCGACTAGCGGGGATGGAGAGCTGTTTTTT
15	-	-	TRBV2	TRBJ1-6	CASSANLGGNSPLHF	TGTGCCAGCAGTGCCAACCTCGGTGGTAATTCACCCCTCCACTTT
16	TRBD1	-	TRBV18	TRBJ2-7	CASSRIQGARPYEQYF	TGTGCCAGCTCCCGGATACAGGGGGCGAGGCCCTACGAGCAGTACTTC
16	-	-	TRBV27	TRBJ2-4	CASSFNSFLAKNIQYF	TGTGCCAGCAGTTTTAACAGTTTTCTAGCCAAAAACATTCAGTACTTC
13	-	-	TRBV30	TRBJ1-5	CAWTENSNQPQHF	TGTGCCTGGACAGAAAATAGCAATCAGCCCCAGCATTTT
15	TRBD2	-	TRBV2	TRBJ2-4	CASGDAGDLKNIQYF	TGTGCCAGCGGGGACGCGGGGGACCTCAAAAACATTCAGTACTTC
15	-	-	TRBV19	TRBJ2-2	CASSIGPLSTGELFF	TGTGCCAGTAGTATAGGCCCACTATCCACCGGGGAGCTGTTTTTT
16	TRBD2	once	TRBV7-9	TRBJ2-1	CASSSQAGGLYNEQFF	TGTGCCAGCAGCTCCCAAGCGGGAGGACTCTACAATGAGCAGTTCTTC
13	-	-	TRBV5-6	TRBJ1-1	CASSLSWETEAFF	TGTGCCAGCAGCTTATCGTGGGAGACTGAAGCTTTCTTT
15	TRBD1	-	TRBV29-1	TRBJ2-1	CSAGGGTGGMNEQFF	TGCAGCGCTGGGGGGGGGACAGGGGGCATGAATGAGCAGTTCTTC
17	TRBD2	-	TRBV2	TRBJ2-1	CASSETGSGGVDHEQFF	TGTGCCAGCAGTGAGACAGGTAGCGGGGGGGTAGACCATGAGCAGTTCTTC
17	-	few	TRBV7-2	TRBJ1-2	CASSLDPRLRGIYGYTF	TGTGCCAGCAGCTTAGATCCCCGCCTGAGAGGAATCTATGGCTACACCTTC
16	TRBD2	-	TRBV18	TRBJ2-3	CASSRTGLAATDTQYF	TGTGCCAGCTCCCGAACAGGACTAGCGGCCACAGATACGCAGTATTTT
13	-	-	TRBV7-9	TRBJ2-3	CAKQGGSTDTQYF	TGTGCCAAGCAAGGGGGTAGCACAGATACGCAGTATTTT
14	TRBD1	-	TRBV4-1	TRBJ1-1	CASSLGQGAAEAFF	TGCGCCAGCAGCCTCGGACAGGGGGCCGCTGAAGCTTTCTTT
16	TRBD1	-	TRBV7-9	TRBJ1-1	CASSENLLTGRTEAFF	TGTGCCAGCAGCGAGAACCTTTTGACAGGGAGGACTGAAGCTTTCTTT
17	TRBD2	-	TRBV4-1	TRBJ2-1	CASSQGGSGLSYNEQFF	TGCGCCAGCAGCCAAGGAGGTAGCGGGTTGTCCTACAATGAGCAGTTCTTC
16	-	-	TRBV19	TRBJ1-5	CASSNRQAYSNQPQHF	TGTGCCAGTAGTAACAGACAGGCTTATAGCAATCAGCCCCAGCATTTT
15	-	-	TRBV4-2	TRBJ2-5	CASSQDGQGSETQYF	TGTGCCAGCAGCCAAGATGGCCAGGGTTCAGAGACCCAGTACTTC
13	-	-	TRBV19	TRBJ1-2	CASSIDPGLGYTF	TGTGCCAGTAGTATAGACCCAGGGTTGGGCTACACCTTC
17	TRBD1	once	TRBV28	TRBJ1-2	CASKYNRDRGLRWGYTF	TGTGCCAGCAAATATAACCGGGACAGGGGGCTGCGTTGGGGCTACACCTTC
16	-	-	TRBV11-2	TRBJ1-4	CASSLVDGGPNEKLFF	TGTGCCAGCAGCTTAGTCGACGGGGGGCCAAATGAAAAACTGTTTTTT
16	-	once	TRBV9	TRBJ2-2	CASSVVGTSFAGELFF	TGTGCCAGCAGCGTAGTTGGTACTAGCTTTGCCGGGGAGCTGTTTTTT
18	-	-	TRBV27	TRBJ2-7	CASSLSSPTEWTDYEQYF	TGTGCCAGCAGTTTATCGTCCCCGACAGAGTGGACAGATTACGAGCAGTACTTC
14	TRBD1	-	TRBV4-1	TRBJ2-7	CASSLGQGGYEQYF	TGCGCCAGCAGCCTAGGACAGGGGGGCTACGAGCAGTACTTC
13	TRBD1	once	TRBV2	TRBJ2-1	CASSGQGSGEQFF	TGTGCCAGCAGTGGACAGGGTTCTGGTGAGCAGTTCTTC
14	TRBD2	-	TRBV4-2	TRBJ2-7	CASSPAGSSYEQYF	TGTGCCAGCAGCCCAGCGGGGAGCTCCTACGAGCAGTACTTC
14	TRBD1	-	TRBV7-7	TRBJ2-1	CASSTATGGNEQFF	TGTGCTAGCAGCACAGCAACAGGGGGCAATGAGCAGTTCTTC
16	-	-	TRBV19	TRBJ1-2	CASSIVETHLRGGYTF	TGTGCCAGTAGTATAGTTGAGACTCACCTAAGGGGCGGCTACACCTTC